This TCR beta chain was identified during a study of identical twins. Trimming stripped 6 bases from V and 2 bases from J, with 14 bases between. Germline values: CDR1 MDHEN, CDR2 SYDVKM. CDR3 size: 14 residues. TCRdb re-analysed the 5' RACE reads in MiXCR, keeping a single row per CDR3 protein. Found here are around 280,000 distinct CDR3 sequences, 8% to 9% of them singletons; the top ten hold over 2%. These data were likewise used in another study, on yellow fever vaccine responses in identical twins.

This clonotype originated in a woman between 18 and 30 years old in good health. The rearrangement uses TRBV28 and TRBJ2-7, with D unclear. What was sequenced was memory (CD45RO+) T cells sorted from blood. This chain's CDR3 is CASSPHGYTYEQYF. The CDR3 DNA follows: TGTGCCAGCAGCCCCCACGGTTATACCTACGAGCAGTACTTC.